These T cell receptor beta chains were read from a single sample in a study of blood T cell repertoires in COVID-19. Here immunoSEQ multiplex PCR was the method, and the copy in TCRdb shows in-frame clones only, minus some. The table shows about 250,000 clones, with approximately 80% occurring only once. Sequences were obtained from peripheral blood. The receptors stem from a man at least 80 years old with acute or convalescent COVID-19. Both conserved end residues are part of each CDR3.

v_call,j_call,cdr3_aa
TRBV4-1,TRBJ1-3,CASSPTGRGQGNTIYF
TRBV9,TRBJ2-5,CASSVAPQASPEGTQYF
TRBV27,TRBJ2-7,CASSLLGGYEQYF
TRBV19,TRBJ2-1,CASTRGGFYNEQFF
TRBV5-1,TRBJ2-3,CASNAGGKDTQYF
TRBV6-4,TRBJ1-6,CASSEIHGTGNSPLHF
TRBV7-2,TRBJ1-2,CASSLGQGGGYTF
TRBV18,TRBJ2-7,CASSPGSTTGEQYF
TRBV19,TRBJ1-5,CASSIGDRGRGKPQHF
TRBV19,TRBJ1-3,CASTPGILSGNTIYF
TRBV5-1,TRBJ1-2,CASSLGQGAKGYTF
TRBV5-1,TRBJ2-3,CASSFQASSAADTQYF
TRBV6-6,TRBJ1-2,CASFYRARTANYGYTF
TRBV6-6,TRBJ1-4,CASSYSSDRGNEKLFF
TRBV2,TRBJ2-1,CASTRLAGVNNEQFF
TRBV19,TRBJ1-6,CASKGGGAVGSPLHF
TRBV6-1,TRBJ1-6,CASLRLQGSNSPLHF
TRBV3-1/TRBV3-2,TRBJ2-1,CASSQGPSGSSYNEQFF
TRBV2,TRBJ1-6,CASSEALQGGPYSPLHF
TRBV19,TRBJ1-2,CASSRDRGGTYGYTF